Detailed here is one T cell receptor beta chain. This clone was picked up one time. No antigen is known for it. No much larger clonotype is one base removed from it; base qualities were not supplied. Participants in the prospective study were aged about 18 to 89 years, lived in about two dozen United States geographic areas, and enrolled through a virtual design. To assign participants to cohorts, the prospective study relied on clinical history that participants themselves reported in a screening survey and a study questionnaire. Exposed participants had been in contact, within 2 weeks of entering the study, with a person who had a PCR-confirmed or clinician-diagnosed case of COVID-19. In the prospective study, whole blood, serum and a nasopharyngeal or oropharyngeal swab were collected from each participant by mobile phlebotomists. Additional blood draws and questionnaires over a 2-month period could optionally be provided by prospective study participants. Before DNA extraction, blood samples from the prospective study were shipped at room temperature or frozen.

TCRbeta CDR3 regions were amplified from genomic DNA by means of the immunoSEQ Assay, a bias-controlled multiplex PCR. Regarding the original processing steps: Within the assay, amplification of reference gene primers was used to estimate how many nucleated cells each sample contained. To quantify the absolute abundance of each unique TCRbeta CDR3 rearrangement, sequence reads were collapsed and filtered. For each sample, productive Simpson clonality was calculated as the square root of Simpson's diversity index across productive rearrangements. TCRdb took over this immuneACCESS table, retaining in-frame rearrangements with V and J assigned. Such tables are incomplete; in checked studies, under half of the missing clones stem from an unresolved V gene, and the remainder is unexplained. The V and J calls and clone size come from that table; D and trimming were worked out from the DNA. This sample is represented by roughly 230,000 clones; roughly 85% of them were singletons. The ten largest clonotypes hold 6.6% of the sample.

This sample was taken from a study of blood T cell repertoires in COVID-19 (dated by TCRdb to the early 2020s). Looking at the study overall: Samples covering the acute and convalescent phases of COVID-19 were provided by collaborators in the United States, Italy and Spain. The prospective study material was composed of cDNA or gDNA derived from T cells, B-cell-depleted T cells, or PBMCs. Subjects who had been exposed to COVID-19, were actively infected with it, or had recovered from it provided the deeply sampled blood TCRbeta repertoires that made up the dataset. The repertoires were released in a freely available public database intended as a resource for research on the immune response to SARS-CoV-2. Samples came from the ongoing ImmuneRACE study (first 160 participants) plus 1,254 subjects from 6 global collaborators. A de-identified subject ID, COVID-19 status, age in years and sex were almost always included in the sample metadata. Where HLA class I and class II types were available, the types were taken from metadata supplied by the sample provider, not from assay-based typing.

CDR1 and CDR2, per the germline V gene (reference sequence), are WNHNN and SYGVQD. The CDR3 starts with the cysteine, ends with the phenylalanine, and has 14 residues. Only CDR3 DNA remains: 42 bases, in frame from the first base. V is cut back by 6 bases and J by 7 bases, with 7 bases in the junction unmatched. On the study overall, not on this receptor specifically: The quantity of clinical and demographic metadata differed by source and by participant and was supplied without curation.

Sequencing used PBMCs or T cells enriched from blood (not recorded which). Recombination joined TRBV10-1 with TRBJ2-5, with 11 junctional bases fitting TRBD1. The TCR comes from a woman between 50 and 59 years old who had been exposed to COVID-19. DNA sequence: TGCGCCAGCAGCTCGGACAGGGGGCGCATGACCCAGTACTTC. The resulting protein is CASSSDRGRMTQYF.